This T cell receptor (beta chain) appears in the sequencing data of a study of blood T cells in healthy people across ages. The use of a sample-barcoded 5' primer and a J-beta primer mix characterized a second PCR of about 7 to 12 cycles. A single record per CDR3 protein comes from TCRdb applying MiXCR to the 5' RACE reads. Among around 1,100,000 distinct CDR3 sequences listed, around two fifths were seen once. The V gene lost 6 bases and the J gene lost 1 base, with 10 bases spanning the gap. There are 12 residues in the CDR3. From germline, CDR1 is SQVTM and CDR2 ANQGSEA. Material for sequencing was blood. The TCR originated in a man aged 18 to 30 in good health. This sequence joins TRBV29-1 and TRBJ2-7, with D possibly matching TRBD1 (6 bases). The CDR3 spells CSVMTGSYEQYF. The CDR3 DNA follows: TGCAGCGTCATGACAGGTTCCTACGAGCAGTACTTC.